Each of the 11 T cell receptor beta chains below was sequenced from the same sample in a study of OX40 agonist ivuxolimab in advanced cancers. The method was immunoSEQ multiplex PCR; TCRdb's version includes in-frame clones alone and lacks a portion of them. The sample has 150,000 to 190,000 clones; 90% to 95% are singletons. The material sequenced was CD4+ or CD8+ T cells sorted from blood, taken in a trial of the OX40 agonist ivuxolimab. The receptors here all came from an adult with an advanced solid tumor such as melanoma, head and neck, liver or kidney cancer.

CDR3 bases: TGCGCCAGCAGCCAGGCCAGGGAGTACGGGGAGCAGTACTTC. Its protein product is CASSQAREYGEQYF. The V call is TRBV4-3, the J call TRBJ2-7; D possibly matches TRBD1 or TRBD2 (5 bases each). This CDR3 region has 14 residues. Germline-derived CDR1 and CDR2 are LGHNA and YSLEER. V shed 3 bases and J shed 7 bases, with 16 bases lying between them.

This clone was counted once. The chain recombines TRBV30 with TRBJ1-1; D gene unclear. V was clipped by 5 bases and J by 4 bases, with 14 bases between them. Germline V gene data show CDR1 as GTSNPN and CDR2 as SVGIG (reference sequence). The CDR3 sequence is 13 residues long. CDR3: CAWLRTGGTEAFF. In nucleotides, the CDR3 is TGTGCCTGGTTGAGGACGGGCGGCACTGAAGCTTTCTTT.

The chain uses TRBV19 and TRBJ1-2, with 9 bases identical to TRBD1. This CDR3 is 14 amino acids long. V shed 9 bases and J 8 bases; nucleotides not matched to a gene: 13. Germline loops: CDR1 LNHDA, CDR2 SQIVND (reference sequence). The CDR3 DNA follows: TGTGCCAGCGGAAGCCGGGACAGGGTAGGGGGCTACACCTTC. It yields the protein CASGSRDRVGGYTF. The full variable domain, its missing parts supplied by reference TRBV19 and TRBJ1-2, is DGGITQSPKYLFRKEGQNVTLSCEQNLNHDAMYWYRQDPGQGLRLIYYSQIVNDFQKGDIAEGYSVSREKKESFPLTVTSAQKNPTAFYLCASGSRDRVGGYTFGSGTRLTVV.

The genes are TRBV18 and TRBJ2-7; D may be TRBD1 or TRBD2 (5 bases each). The CDR3 is 13 amino acids. V lost 3 bases, J lost 2 bases, and 8 bases lay in between. Germline V gene lookup returns CDR1 KGHSH and CDR2 LQKENI. In nucleotides, the CDR3 is TGTGCCAGCTCACCGACGGGACCCTACGAGCAGTACTTC. Translation gives CASSPTGPYEQYF.

This chain links TRBV19 with TRBJ2-6, with TRBD1 matching 9 bases. J was trimmed by 0 bases and V by 4 bases; bases with no gene match: 19. CDR1 is LNHDA, CDR2 SQIVND, per germline (reference sequence). The CDR3 is made up of 22 amino acids. CDR3 residues: CASSREGIWGQGYSSGANVLTF. CDR3 nucleotide sequence: TGTGCCAGTAGTAGAGAGGGTATTTGGGGACAGGGTTACTCCTCTGGGGCCAACGTCCTGACTTTC.

The chain links TRBV19 to TRBJ1-1; the D is unclear. Per the germline V gene, CDR1 is LNHDA and CDR2 is SQIVND (reference sequence). This CDR3 comprises 13 residues. Deletions cut 5 bases from V and 0 bases from J, with 7 bases between. The CDR3 here is CASSEQLNTEAFF. The CDR3, as DNA: TGTGCCAGTAGTGAGCAGCTGAACACTGAAGCTTTCTTT. Full variable domain (missing parts from reference TRBV19 and TRBJ1-1): DGGITQSPKYLFRKEGQNVTLSCEQNLNHDAMYWYRQDPGQGLRLIYYSQIVNDFQKGDIAEGYSVSREKKESFPLTVTSAQKNPTAFYLCASSEQLNTEAFFGQGTRLTVV.

The rearrangement links TRBV7-2 to TRBJ2-5; D gene uncertain. Germline lookup yields CDR1 SGHTA and CDR2 FQGNSA. This CDR3 comprises 17 residues. Between the trimmed V and J ends, which lost 5 bases and 1 base, there was a span of 20 bases. CDR3 coding DNA: TGTGCCAGCAGCACCCGGGTGAGTGCCCCGGCCCAAGAGACCCAGTACTTC. It codes for CASSTRVSAPAQETQYF.

The chain carries TRBV27 and TRBJ1-5; possible D gene TRBD1, 5 bases. Germline V gives CDR1 MNHEY, CDR2 SMNVEV (reference sequence). Trimming pared 2 bases from V and 6 bases from J, leaving 8 bases between. This CDR3 region has 13 residues. The CDR3 sequence: CASSLQGRQPQHF. The CDR3 DNA reads as TGTGCCAGCAGTTTACAGGGTCGTCAGCCCCAGCATTTT.

This clone was picked up a small number of times. J is TRBJ1-1 and V is TRBV19, with D perhaps TRBD1 (5 bases). Germline assignment: CDR1 LNHDA and CDR2 SQIVND (reference sequence). With 0 bases removed from V and 1 base from J, the gap between germline ends came to 15 bases. The CDR3 is 17 amino acids. The CDR3 DNA sequence: TGTGCCAGTAGTATAGATCGGCTGGGGCGCAGGAACACTGAAGCTTTCTTT. It specifies CASSIDRLGRRNTEAFF. Using reference TRBV19 and TRBJ1-1 for the parts outside the CDR3, the full variable domain is DGGITQSPKYLFRKEGQNVTLSCEQNLNHDAMYWYRQDPGQGLRLIYYSQIVNDFQKGDIAEGYSVSREKKESFPLTVTSAQKNPTAFYLCASSIDRLGRRNTEAFFGQGTRLTVV.

The chain carries TRBV7-2 and TRBJ1-1, with a tentative D call TRBD1 (5 bases). CDR3 length equals 13 residues. The V and J ends lost 5 bases and 14 bases respectively, with 21 bases between them. The germline V gene has CDR1 SGHTA and CDR2 FQGNSA. CDR3 coding DNA: TGTGCCAGCAGCCTCGGGGGGACGGATCGAATCTTCTTT. Protein sequence: CASSLGGTDRIFF.

This sequence joins TRBV21-1 and TRBJ1-5. TRBV21-1 is reported as a pseudogene. The CDR3 totals 13 residues. This chain's CDR3 is CASTPGRNQPQHF. The CDR3 DNA sequence: TGTGCCAGCACCCCGGGACGAAATCAGCCCCAGCATTTT.